The subject of this entry is one T cell receptor beta chain. Its target is not known. The table came from immunoSEQ multiplex PCR; TCRdb's copy has only in-frame clones and leaves some out. The data contain 60,000 or so clones, roughly 85% of them singletons. This sample is part of a study of OX40 agonist ivuxolimab in advanced cancers. Across the whole study: Enrolled patients in dose escalation had cancers that were hepatocellular carcinoma, melanoma, renal cell or head and neck cancer. Partial responses were recorded for three patients, including one with hepatocellular carcinoma and two with cutaneous melanoma.

Study results and caveats: At 0.1 to 3.0 mg/kg, clonal expansion of CD4+ and CD8+ blood T cells had occurred by week 6. Among T cells, CD8+ cells averaged more expanded clones than CD4+ cells.

The ends were cut back, 10 bases at V and 4 bases at J, with 10 bases in the middle. This CDR3 region has 11 residues. CDR1 is SEHNR, CDR2 FQNEAQ, per germline (reference sequence). This sequence joins TRBV7-9 and TRBJ1-1, with D uncertain. The TCR was taken from an adult with an advanced solid tumor such as melanoma, head and neck, liver or kidney cancer. Specimen: CD4+ or CD8+ T cells sorted from blood, collected in a trial of the OX40 agonist ivuxolimab. The CDR3 here is CATHVATEAFF. The CDR3 region has the DNA TGTGCCACCCATGTTGCCACTGAAGCTTTCTTT.